The entry below gives a single TCR beta chain sequence along with its context. The protocol was immunoSEQ multiplex PCR, while the TCRdb copy is restricted to in-frame clones and leaves out a portion. Here the sample spans about 30,000 clones, 88% being singletons. Germline loops: CDR1 LNHNV, CDR2 YYDKDF (reference sequence). CDR3 size: 18 residues. The V gene end was trimmed by 3 bases and the J gene end by 2 bases; junction bases not matched to a gene: 12. The sample belongs to a study of T cells in localized non-small cell lung cancer. This sample comprised peripheral blood, obtained before any cancer treatment. The V call is TRBV15, the J call TRBJ2-1, with 8 bases fitting TRBD2. The sequence was collected from a female donor older than 55 with stage III squamous cell lung carcinoma. CDR3 in amino acids: CATSSTVRSGVTYNEQFF. Written as DNA, the CDR3 is TGTGCCACCAGCAGCACCGTTCGTAGCGGGGTCACCTACAATGAGCAGTTCTTC.